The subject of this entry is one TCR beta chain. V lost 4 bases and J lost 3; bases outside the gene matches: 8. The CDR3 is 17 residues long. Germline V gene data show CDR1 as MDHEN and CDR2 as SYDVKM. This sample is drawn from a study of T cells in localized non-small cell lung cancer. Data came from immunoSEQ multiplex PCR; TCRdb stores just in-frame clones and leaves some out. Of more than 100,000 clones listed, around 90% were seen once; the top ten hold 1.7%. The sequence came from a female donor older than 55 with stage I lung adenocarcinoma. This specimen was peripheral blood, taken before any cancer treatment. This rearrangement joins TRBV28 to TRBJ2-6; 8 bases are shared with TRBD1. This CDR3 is CASSSGGRGSGANVLTF. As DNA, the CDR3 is TGTGCCAGCAGTTCAGGGGGCCGGGGGAGTGGGGCCAACGTCCTGACTTTC.